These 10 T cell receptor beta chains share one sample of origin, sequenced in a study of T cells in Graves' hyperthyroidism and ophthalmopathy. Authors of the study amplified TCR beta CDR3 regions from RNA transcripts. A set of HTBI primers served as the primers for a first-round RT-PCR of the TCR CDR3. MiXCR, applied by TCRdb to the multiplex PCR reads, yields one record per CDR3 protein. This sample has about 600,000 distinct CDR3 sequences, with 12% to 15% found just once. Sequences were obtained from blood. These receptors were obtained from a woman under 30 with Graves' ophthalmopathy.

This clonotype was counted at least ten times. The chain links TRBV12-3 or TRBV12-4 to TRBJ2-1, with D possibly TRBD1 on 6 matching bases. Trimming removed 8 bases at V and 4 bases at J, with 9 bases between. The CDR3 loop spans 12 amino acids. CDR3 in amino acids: CASGDTYNEQFF. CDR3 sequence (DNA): TGTGCCAGCGGGGACACTTACAATGAGCAGTTCTTC.

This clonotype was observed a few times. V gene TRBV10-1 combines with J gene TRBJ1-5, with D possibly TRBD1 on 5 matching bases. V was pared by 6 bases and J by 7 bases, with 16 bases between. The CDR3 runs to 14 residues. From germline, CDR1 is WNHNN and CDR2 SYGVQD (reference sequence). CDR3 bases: TGCGCCAGCAGCGACAAACTTGACAGACAGCCCCAGCATTTT. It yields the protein CASSDKLDRQPQHF.

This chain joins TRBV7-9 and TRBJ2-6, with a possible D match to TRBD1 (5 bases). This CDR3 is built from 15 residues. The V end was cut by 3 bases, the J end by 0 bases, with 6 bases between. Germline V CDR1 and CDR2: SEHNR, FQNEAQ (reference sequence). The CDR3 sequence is CASSLTVSGANVLTF. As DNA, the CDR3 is TGTGCCAGCAGCTTGACAGTCTCTGGGGCCAACGTCCTGACTTTC.

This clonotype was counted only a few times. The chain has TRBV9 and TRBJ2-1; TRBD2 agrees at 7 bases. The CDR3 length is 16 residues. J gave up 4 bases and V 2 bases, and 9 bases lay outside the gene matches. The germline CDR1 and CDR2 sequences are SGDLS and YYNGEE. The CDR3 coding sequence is TGTGCCAGCAGCGTGGAGGGGAGGGCCTGGTACAATGAGCAGTTCTTC. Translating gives CASSVEGRAWYNEQFF.

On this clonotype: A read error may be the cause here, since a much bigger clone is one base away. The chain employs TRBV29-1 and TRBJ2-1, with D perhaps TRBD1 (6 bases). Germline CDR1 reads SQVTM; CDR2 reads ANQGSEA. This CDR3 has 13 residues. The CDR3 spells CSVQQTGNNEQLF. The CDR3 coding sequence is TGCAGCGTCCAGCAAACAGGGAACAATGAGCAGCTCTTC.

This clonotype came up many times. CDR3 protein: CASSRGREYNEQFF. In nucleotides, the CDR3 is TGTGCCAGCAGCAGGGGACGGGAATACAATGAGCAGTTCTTC. This sequence joins TRBV13 and TRBJ2-1; D tentatively fits TRBD1 or TRBD2 (5 bases each). CDR1 is PRHDT and CDR2 is FYEKMQ in the germline V gene (reference sequence). Trimming pared 5 bases from V and 4 bases from J, leaving 12 bases between. There are 14 residues in the CDR3.

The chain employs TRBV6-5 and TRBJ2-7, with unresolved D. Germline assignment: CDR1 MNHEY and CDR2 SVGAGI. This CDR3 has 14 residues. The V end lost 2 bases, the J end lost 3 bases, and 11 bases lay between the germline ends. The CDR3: CASSYGPINYEQYF. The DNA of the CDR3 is TGTGCCAGCAGTTACGGACCCATAAACTACGAGCAGTACTTC.

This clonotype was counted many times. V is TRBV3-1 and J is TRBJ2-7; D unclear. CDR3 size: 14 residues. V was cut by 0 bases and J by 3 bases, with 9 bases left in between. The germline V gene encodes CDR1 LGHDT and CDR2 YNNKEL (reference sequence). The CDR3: CASSQDVLDYEQYF. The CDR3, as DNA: TGTGCCAGCAGCCAAGATGTGCTGGACTACGAGCAGTACTTC.

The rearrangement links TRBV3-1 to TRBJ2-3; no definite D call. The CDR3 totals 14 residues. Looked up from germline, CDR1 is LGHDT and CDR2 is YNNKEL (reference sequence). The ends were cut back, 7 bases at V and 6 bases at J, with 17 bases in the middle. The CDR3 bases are TGTGCCAGCACCTCCGGACCCGCTTTTGATACGCAGTATTTT. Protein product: CASTSGPAFDTQYF.

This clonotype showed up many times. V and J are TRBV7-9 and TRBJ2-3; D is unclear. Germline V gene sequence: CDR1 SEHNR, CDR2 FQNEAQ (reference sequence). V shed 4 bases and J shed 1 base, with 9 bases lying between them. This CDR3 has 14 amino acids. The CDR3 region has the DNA TGTGCCAGCAGCTCACATGCTGGCACAGATACGCAGTATTTT. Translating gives CASSSHAGTDTQYF.